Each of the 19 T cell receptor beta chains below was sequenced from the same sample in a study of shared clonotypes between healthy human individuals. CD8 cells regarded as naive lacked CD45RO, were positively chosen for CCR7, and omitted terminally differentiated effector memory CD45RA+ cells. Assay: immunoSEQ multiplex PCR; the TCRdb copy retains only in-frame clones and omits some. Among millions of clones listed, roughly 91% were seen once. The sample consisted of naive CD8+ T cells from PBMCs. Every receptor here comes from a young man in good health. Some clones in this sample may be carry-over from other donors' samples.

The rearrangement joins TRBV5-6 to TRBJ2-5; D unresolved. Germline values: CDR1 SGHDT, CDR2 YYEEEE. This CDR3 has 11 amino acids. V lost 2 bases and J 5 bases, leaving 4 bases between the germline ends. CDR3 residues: CASSFFETQYF. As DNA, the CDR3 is TGTGCCAGCAGCTTCTTTGAGACCCAGTACTTC.

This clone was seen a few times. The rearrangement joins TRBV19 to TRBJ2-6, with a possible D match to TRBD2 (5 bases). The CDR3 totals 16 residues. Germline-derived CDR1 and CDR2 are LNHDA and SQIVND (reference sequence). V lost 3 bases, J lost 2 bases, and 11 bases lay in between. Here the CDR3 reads CASSIGSEAGANVLTF. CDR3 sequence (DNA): TGTGCCAGTAGTATCGGATCGGAGGCTGGGGCCAACGTCCTGACTTTC.

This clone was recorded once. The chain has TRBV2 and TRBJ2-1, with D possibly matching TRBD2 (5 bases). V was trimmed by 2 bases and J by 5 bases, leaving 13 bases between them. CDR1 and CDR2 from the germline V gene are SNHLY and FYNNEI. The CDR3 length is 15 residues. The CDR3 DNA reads TGTGCCAGCAGTGAACGAGCGGTCCCGAACAATGAGCAGTTCTTC. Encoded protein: CASSERAVPNNEQFF.

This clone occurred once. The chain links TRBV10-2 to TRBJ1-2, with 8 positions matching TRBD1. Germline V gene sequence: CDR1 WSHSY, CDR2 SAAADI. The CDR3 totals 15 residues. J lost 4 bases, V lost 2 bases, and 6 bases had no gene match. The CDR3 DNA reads TGCGCCAGCAGTGAGAGGCCAGGGGGCTTCTATGGCTACACCTTC. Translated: CASSERPGGFYGYTF.

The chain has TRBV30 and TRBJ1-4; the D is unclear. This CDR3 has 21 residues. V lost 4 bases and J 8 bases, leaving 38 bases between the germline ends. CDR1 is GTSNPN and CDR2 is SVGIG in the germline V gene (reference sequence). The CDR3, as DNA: TGTGCCTGGATAGGGTTTTTACTTACTCAAGCCGGGCCCCACGCTCAGGAAAAACTGTTTTTT. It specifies CAWIGFLLTQAGPHAQEKLFF.

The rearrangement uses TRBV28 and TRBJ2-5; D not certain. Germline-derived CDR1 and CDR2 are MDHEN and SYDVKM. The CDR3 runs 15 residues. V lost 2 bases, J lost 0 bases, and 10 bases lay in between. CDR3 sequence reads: CASSLDLEYQETQYF. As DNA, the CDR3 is TGTGCCAGCAGTTTAGATTTGGAGTACCAAGAGACCCAGTACTTC.

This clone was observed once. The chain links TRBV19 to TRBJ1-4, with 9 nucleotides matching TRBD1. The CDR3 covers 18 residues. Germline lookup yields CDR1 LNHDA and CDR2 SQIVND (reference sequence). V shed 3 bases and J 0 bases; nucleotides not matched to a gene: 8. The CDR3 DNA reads TGTGCCAGTAGTATCCGCGCGGGACAGGGTTCAACTAATGAAAAACTGTTTTTT. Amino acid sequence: CASSIRAGQGSTNEKLFF.

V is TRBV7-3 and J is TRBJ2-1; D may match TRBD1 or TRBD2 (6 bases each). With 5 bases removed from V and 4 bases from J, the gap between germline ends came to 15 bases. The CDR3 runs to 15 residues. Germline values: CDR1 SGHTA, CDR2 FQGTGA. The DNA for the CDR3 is TGTGCCAGCAGCCGCGCTCTAGGGGGGTACAATGAGCAGTTCTTC. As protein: CASSRALGGYNEQFF.

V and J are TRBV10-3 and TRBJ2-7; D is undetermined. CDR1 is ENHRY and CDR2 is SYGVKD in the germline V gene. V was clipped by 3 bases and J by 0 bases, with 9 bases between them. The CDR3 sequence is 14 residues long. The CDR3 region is CAISDHSSSYEQYF. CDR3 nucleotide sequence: TGTGCCATCAGTGACCACTCGAGCTCCTACGAGCAGTACTTC.

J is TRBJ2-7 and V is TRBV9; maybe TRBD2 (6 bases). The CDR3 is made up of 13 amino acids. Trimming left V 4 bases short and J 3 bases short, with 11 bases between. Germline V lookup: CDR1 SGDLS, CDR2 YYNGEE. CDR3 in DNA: TGTGCCAGCAGCCCGCAGGAGGGCTACGAGCAGTACTTC. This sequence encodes CASSPQEGYEQYF.

CDR3 sequence reads: CSVQSLDTQYF. The CDR3 DNA reads as TGCAGCGTACAAAGCCTAGATACGCAGTATTTT. The genes are TRBV29-1 and TRBJ2-3; D unresolved. Germline V gene lookup returns CDR1 SQVTM and CDR2 ANQGSEA. The CDR3 consists of 11 residues. V was clipped by 6 bases and J by 5 bases, with 9 bases between them.

The CDR3 bases are TGCGCCAGCAGCCCGGGGACTAGCGGGAAAGACTACAATGAGCAGTTCTTC. This gives the protein CASSPGTSGKDYNEQFF. The chain combines TRBV5-1 with TRBJ2-1; 13 bases match TRBD2. Losses at the gene ends were 4 bases for V and 3 bases for J; bases not matched to a gene: 7. The CDR3 is made up of 17 amino acids. Germline V gives CDR1 SGHRS, CDR2 YFSETQ.

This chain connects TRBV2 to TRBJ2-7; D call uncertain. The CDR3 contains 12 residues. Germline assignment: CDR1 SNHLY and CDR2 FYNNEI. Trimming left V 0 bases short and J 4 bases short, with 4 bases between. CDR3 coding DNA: TGTGCCAGCAGTGAAGCGGGTTACGAGCAGTACTTC. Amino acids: CASSEAGYEQYF.

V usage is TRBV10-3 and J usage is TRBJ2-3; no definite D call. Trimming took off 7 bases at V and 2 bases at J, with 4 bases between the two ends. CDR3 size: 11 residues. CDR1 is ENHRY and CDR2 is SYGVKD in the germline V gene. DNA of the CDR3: TGTGCCATCAAGGCCACAGATACGCAGTATTTT. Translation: CAIKATDTQYF.

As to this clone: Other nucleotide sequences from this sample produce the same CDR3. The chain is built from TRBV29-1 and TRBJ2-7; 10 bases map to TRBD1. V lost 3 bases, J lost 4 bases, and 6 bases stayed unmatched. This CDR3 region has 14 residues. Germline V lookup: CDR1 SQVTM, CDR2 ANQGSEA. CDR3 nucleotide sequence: TGCAGCGTTGAGGAGAGGGACAGGGGATACGAGCAGTACTTC. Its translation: CSVEERDRGYEQYF.

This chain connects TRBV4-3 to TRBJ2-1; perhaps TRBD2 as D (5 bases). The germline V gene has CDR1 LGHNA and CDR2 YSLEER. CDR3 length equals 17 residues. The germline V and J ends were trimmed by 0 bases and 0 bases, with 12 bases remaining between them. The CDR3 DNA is TGCGCCAGCAGCCAAGATAGGAGGTCGAGCTCCTACAATGAGCAGTTCTTC. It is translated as CASSQDRRSSSYNEQFF.

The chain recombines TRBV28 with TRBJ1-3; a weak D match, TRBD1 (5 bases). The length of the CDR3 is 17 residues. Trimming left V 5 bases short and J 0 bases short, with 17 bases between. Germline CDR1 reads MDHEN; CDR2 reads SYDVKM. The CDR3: CASSPIWGLSSGNTIYF. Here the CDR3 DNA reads TGTGCCAGCAGTCCGATCTGGGGACTAAGCTCTGGAAACACCATATATTTT.

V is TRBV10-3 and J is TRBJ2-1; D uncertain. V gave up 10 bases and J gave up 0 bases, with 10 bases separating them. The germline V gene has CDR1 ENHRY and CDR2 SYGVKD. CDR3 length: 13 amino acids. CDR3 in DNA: TGTGCCACCGGAGAGGACTCCTACAATGAGCAGTTCTTC. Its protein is CATGEDSYNEQFF.

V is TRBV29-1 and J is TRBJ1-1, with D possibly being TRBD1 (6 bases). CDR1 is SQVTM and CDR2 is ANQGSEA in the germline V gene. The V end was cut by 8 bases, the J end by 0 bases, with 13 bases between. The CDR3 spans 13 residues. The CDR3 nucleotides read TGCAGCTCATGGACAGCTATGAACACTGAAGCTTTCTTT. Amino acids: CSSWTAMNTEAFF.